This T cell receptor beta chain is from a study of T cells after yellow fever vaccination. Concerning this clonotype itself: An end of the junction differs from the germline gene, which may be a read error.

This CDR3 has 13 amino acids. CDR1 and CDR2 from the germline V gene are SQVTM and ANQGSEA. From the 5' RACE reads, TCRdb called clonotypes with MiXCR, one entry per CDR3 protein. The sample shows 450,000 to 650,000 distinct CDR3 sequences, 21% of them seen only once. The sample in question was PBMCs, obtained approximately 22 days after the first yellow fever vaccination. This sequence was found in a man aged 18 to 30 who received the YFV17D yellow fever vaccine. The rearrangement uses TRBV29-1 and TRBJ2-5; no definite D call. The CDR3 coding sequence is TGCAGAGTTGATCGGAACACACAAGAGACCCAGTACTTC. This codes for CRVDRNTQETQYF.